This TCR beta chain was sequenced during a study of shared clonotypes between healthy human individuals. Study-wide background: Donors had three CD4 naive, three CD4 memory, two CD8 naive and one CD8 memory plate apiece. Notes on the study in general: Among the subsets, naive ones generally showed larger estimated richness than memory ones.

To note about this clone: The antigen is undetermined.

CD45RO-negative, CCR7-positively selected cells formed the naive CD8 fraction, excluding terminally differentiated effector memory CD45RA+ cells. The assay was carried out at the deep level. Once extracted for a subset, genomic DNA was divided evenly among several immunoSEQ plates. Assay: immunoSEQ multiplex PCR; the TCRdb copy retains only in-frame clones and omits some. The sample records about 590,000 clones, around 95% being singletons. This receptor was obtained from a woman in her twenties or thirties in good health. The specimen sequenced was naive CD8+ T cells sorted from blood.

The DNA for the CDR3 is TGCGCCAGCAGCGAAAGGGGAGCGGGGGAGCTGTTTTTT. This codes for CASSERGAGELFF. The chain links TRBV10-1 to TRBJ2-2; possibly TRBD1 or TRBD2 for D (5 bases each). CDR1 is WNHNN and CDR2 is SYGVQD in the germline V gene (reference sequence). The CDR3 is 13 amino acids. The V and J ends lost 6 bases and 8 bases respectively, with 13 bases between them.